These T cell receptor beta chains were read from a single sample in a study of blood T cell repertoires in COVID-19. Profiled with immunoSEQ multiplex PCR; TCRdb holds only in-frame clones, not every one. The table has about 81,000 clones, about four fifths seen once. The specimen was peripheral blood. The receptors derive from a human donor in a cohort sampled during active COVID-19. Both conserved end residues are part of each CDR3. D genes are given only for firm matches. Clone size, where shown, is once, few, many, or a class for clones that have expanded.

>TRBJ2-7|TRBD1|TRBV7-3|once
TGTGCCAGCAGCTCACGACTCGGGACAGCCCTCTCCGGCGAGCAGTACTTC
CASSSRLGTALSGEQYF
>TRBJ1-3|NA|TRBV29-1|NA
TGCAGCGTGCGGCCGGACAGCTGGAACACCATATATTTT
CSVRPDSWNTIYF
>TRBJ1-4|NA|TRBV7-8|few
TGTGCCAGCAGCTCGGACAGATTTAATGAAAAACTGTTTTTT
CASSSDRFNEKLFF
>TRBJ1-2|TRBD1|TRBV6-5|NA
TGTGCCAGCAATCCCGGACAGGGCGGTGGCTACACCTTC
CASNPGQGGGYTF
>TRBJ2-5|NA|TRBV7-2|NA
TGTGCCAGCAGCTTATTTCGGGATGAGACCCAGTACTTC
CASSLFRDETQYF
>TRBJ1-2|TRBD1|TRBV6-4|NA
TGTGCCAGCAGTGACTTCCGGGACAGGGGTTTCCACTATGGCTACACCTTC
CASSDFRDRGFHYGYTF
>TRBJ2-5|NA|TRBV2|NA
TGTGCCAGCAGTGATAGGGGTGGAGAGACCCAGTACTTC
CASSDRGGETQYF
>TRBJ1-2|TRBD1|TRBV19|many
TGTGCCAGTAGTCCGGGGACAGGGGATTCTGGTGGCTACACCTTC
CASSPGTGDSGGYTF
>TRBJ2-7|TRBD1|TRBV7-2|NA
TGTGCCAGCAGTCGAGGGTGGGGACAGTCTACCTACGAGCAGTACTTC
CASSRGWGQSTYEQYF
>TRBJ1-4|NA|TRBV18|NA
TGTGCCAGCTCAAACGTCAGGGGATCTAATGAAAAACTGTTTTTT
CASSNVRGSNEKLFF
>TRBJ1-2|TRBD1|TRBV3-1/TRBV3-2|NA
TGTGCCAGCAGCCAGGGACAGATTAACTATGGCTACACCTTC
CASSQGQINYGYTF
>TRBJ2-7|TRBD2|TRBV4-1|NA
TGCGCCAGCAGCCTCGGGAGGTCCTACGAGCAGTACTTC
CASSLGRSYEQYF
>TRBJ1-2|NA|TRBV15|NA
TGTGCCACCAGCAGAGATCGGAACTATGGCTACACCTTC
CATSRDRNYGYTF
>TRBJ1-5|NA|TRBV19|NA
TGTGCCAGTAATTGGAGGAGTAGCAATCAGCCCCAGCATTTT
CASNWRSSNQPQHF
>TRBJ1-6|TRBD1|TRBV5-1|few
TGCGCCAGCAGCCCGGGGGGACAGGGGAATTCACCCCTCCACTTT
CASSPGGQGNSPLHF
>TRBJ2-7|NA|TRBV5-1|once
TGCGCCAGCAGCTTGGGGGAGTACGAGCAGTACTTC
CASSLGEYEQYF
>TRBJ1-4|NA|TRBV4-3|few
TGCGCCAGCAGCCAAGGGCAAACTAATGAAAAACTGTTTTTT
CASSQGQTNEKLFF
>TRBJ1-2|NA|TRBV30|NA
TGTGCCTGGAGGCAGGATTTCTATGGCTACACCTTC
CAWRQDFYGYTF
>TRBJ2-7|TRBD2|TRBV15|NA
TGTGCCACCAGCAACCTACTCGGGACTAGCCCCTACGAGCAGTACTTC
CATSNLLGTSPYEQYF
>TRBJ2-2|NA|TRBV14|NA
TGTGCCAGCAGCCCGGCAGGGGGGGAGCTGTTTTTT
CASSPAGGELFF
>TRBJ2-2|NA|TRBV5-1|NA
TGCGCCAGCGGTCTAGTTTTAAAGGAGACCGGGGAGCTGTTTTTT
CASGLVLKETGELFF
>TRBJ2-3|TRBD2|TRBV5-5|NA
TGTGCCAGCAGCTGGGGCGGGGGGGCCAGCACAGATACGCAGTATTTT
CASSWGGGASTDTQYF
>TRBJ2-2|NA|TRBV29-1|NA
TGCAGCGTTCAGCCAGGGCGGACCGGGGAGCTGTTTTTT
CSVQPGRTGELFF
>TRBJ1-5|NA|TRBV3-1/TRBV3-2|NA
TGTGCCAGCAGCCAAGATCTTGACGGGAATCAGCCCCAGCATTTT
CASSQDLDGNQPQHF
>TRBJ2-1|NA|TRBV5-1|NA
TGCGCCAGCAGACCCGACAGTAATGAGCAGTTCTTC
CASRPDSNEQFF
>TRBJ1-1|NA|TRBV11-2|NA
TGTGCCAGCAGCTTAGATTCGGGTTATGAAGCTTTCTTT
CASSLDSGYEAFF
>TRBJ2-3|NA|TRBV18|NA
TGTGCCAGCTCACCGGCCAGGATCACAGATACGCAGTATTTT
CASSPARITDTQYF
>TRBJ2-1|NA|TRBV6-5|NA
TGTGCCAGCGGCGGGCGCTACAATGAGCAGTTCTTC
CASGGRYNEQFF
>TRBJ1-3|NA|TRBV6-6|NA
TGTGCCAGCAGTTACCGTGGAAACACCATATATTTT
CASSYRGNTIYF
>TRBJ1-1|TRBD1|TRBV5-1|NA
TGCGCCAGCAGCCCCTTCCTGGGACAGACGAACACTGAAGCTTTCTTT
CASSPFLGQTNTEAFF
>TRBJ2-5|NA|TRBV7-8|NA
TGTGCCAGCAGCTCTCTACAGGGCCTCCAAGAGACCCAGTACTTC
CASSSLQGLQETQYF
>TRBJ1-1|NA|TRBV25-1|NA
TGTGCCAGCAGTGGCTTAGCAGGGGTATTTGGGTGGAACACTGAAGCTTTCTTT
CASSGLAGVFGWNTEAFF
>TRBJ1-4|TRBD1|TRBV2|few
TGTGCCAGCAGGGAACAGGGGGCAGGGGAAAAACTGTTTTTT
CASREQGAGEKLFF
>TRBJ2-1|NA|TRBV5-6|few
TGTGCCAGCAGCTTGACGGCAGGCTACAATGAGCAGTTCTTC
CASSLTAGYNEQFF
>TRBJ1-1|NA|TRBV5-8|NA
TGTGCCAGCAGCTTGAGTACAGGGCGGATGAACACTGAAGCTTTCTTT
CASSLSTGRMNTEAFF
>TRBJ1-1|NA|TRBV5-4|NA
TGTGCCAGCAGCTTACAGGGTATTGGTGAAGCTTTCTTT
CASSLQGIGEAFF